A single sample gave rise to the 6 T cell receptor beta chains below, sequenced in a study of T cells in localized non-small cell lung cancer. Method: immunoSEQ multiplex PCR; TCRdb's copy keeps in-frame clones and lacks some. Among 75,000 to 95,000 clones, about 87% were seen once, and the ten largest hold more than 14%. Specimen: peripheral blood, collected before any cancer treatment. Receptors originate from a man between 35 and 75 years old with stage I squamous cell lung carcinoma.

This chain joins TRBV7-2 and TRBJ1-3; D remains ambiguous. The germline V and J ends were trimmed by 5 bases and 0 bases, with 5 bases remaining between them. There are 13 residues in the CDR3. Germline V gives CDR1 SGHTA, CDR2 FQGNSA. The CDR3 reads CASSGNSGNTIYF. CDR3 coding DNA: TGTGCCAGCAGCGGGAACTCTGGAAACACCATATATTTT. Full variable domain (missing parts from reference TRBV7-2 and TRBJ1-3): GAGVSQSPSNKVTEKGKDVELRCDPISGHTALYWYRQSLGQGLEFLIYFQGNSAPDKSGLPSDRFSAERTGGSVSTLTIQRTQQEDSAVYLCASSGNSGNTIYFGEGSWLTVV.

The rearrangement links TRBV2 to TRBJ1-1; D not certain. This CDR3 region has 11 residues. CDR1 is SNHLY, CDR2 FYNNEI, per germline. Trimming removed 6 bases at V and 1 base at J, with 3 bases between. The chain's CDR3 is CASRGNTEAFF. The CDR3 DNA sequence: TGTGCCAGCAGAGGGAACACTGAAGCTTTCTTT.

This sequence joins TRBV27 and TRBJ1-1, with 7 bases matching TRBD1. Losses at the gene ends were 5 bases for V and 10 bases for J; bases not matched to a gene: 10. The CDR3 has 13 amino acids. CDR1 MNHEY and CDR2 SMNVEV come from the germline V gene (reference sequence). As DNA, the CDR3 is TGTGCCAGCAGTCCGCTCGGGACAGTCGTAGCTTTCTTT. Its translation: CASSPLGTVVAFF.

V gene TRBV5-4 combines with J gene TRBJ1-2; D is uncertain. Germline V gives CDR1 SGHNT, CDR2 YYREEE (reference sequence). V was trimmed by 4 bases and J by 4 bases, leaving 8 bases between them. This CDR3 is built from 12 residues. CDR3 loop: CASSQVTYGYTF. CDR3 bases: TGTGCCAGCAGCCAAGTTACCTATGGCTACACCTTC. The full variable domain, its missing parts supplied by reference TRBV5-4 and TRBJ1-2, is ETGVTQSPTHLIKTRGQQVTLRCSSQSGHNTVSWYQQALGQGPQFIFQYYREEENGRGNFPPRFSGLQFPNYSSELNVNALELDDSALYLCASSQVTYGYTFGSGTRLTVV.

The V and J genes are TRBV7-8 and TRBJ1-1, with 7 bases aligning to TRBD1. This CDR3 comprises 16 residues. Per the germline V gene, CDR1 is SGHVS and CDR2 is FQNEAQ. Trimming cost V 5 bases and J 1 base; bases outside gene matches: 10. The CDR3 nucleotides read TGTGCCAGCAGCCCCCAATCCGGGACAGCGAACACTGAAGCTTTCTTT. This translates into CASSPQSGTANTEAFF.

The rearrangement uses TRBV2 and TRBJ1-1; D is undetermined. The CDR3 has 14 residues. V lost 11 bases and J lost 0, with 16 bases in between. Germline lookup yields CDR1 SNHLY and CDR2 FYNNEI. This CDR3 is CAAQRAGLNTEAFF. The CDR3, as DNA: TGTGCCGCCCAAAGGGCAGGATTGAACACTGAAGCTTTCTTT.